The next 14 T cell receptor beta chains were all read from a single sample in a study of T cell changes during pregnancy in multiple sclerosis. Data came from immunoSEQ multiplex PCR; TCRdb stores just in-frame clones and leaves some out. This sample has 45,000 to 55,000 clones, with around 94% found just once. The sample was CD8+ T cells from peripheral blood mononuclear cells, taken before pregnancy. The receptors originated from a female donor with multiple sclerosis, enrolled in a pregnancy study.

The chain is built from TRBV4-2 and TRBJ1-3; D unresolved. V was trimmed by 1 base and J by 2 bases, leaving 12 bases between them. Per germline, CDR1 LGHNA and CDR2 YNFKEQ. The CDR3 has 16 amino acids. CDR3 sequence reads: CASSQGAGSAGNTIYF. For the CDR3, the DNA is TGTGCCAGCAGCCAAGGTGCAGGTTCGGCTGGAAACACCATATATTTT.

This chain uses TRBV27 with TRBJ2-7; the match to TRBD2 covers 9 bases. V shed 4 bases, J shed 2 bases, and the junction held 3 bases outside the gene matches. Germline-derived CDR1 and CDR2 are MNHEY and SMNVEV (reference sequence). This CDR3 contains 14 residues. CDR3 region: CASSSWTSAYEQYF. The DNA of the CDR3 is TGTGCCAGCAGTTCCTGGACTAGCGCCTACGAGCAGTACTTC.

This chain links TRBV9 with TRBJ2-5, with 7 positions matching TRBD2. Unmatched junction bases numbered 3, after V lost 2 bases and J lost 5 bases. The CDR3 runs 13 residues. Looked up from germline, CDR1 is SGDLS and CDR2 is YYNGEE. For the CDR3, the DNA is TGTGCCAGCAGCGTGGGGGGGGAGGAGACCCAGTACTTC. As protein: CASSVGGEETQYF.

The chain joins TRBV7-2 to TRBJ2-3; 7 bases are a match to TRBD2. Germline V CDR1 and CDR2: SGHTA, FQGNSA. There are 15 residues in the CDR3. J was trimmed by 4 bases and V by 1 base; bases with no gene match: 5. CDR3 nucleotide sequence: TGTGCCAGCAGCTTAGGGGGGGGGTTTGCAGATACGCAGTATTTT. Translation: CASSLGGGFADTQYF.

The rearrangement joins TRBV19 to TRBJ2-7; D is possibly TRBD2 (6 bases). This CDR3 spans 14 amino acids. The germline V and J ends were trimmed by 3 bases and 1 base, with 10 bases remaining between them. Per the germline V gene, CDR1 is LNHDA and CDR2 is SQIVND (reference sequence). The chain's CDR3 is CASSISGVSYEQYF. CDR3 nucleotide sequence: TGTGCCAGTAGTATCTCGGGAGTTTCCTACGAGCAGTACTTC.

V is TRBV4-3 and J is TRBJ1-1, with 8 bases fitting TRBD1. CDR3 length: 15 amino acids. CDR1 is LGHNA, CDR2 YSLEER, per germline. J was trimmed by 4 bases and V by 1 base; bases with no gene match: 5. The CDR3 DNA reads TGCGCCAGCAGCCAAGTGGACACAGGGGGCACTGAAGCTTTCTTT. Translating gives CASSQVDTGGTEAFF.

The gene calls are TRBV27 and TRBJ2-1, with 8 bases aligning to TRBD1. The CDR3 is 13 amino acids. The junction had 9 bases not matched to a gene; V was cut back by 8 bases and J by 9 bases. Looked up from germline, CDR1 is MNHEY and CDR2 is SMNVEV (reference sequence). The CDR3 protein is CASGQGAYFEQFF. CDR3 nucleotide sequence: TGTGCCAGCGGTCAGGGGGCTTATTTTGAGCAGTTCTTC.

This sequence joins TRBV27 and TRBJ2-7, with D possibly matching TRBD2 (5 bases). V lost 4 bases to trimming and J lost 3 bases, with 13 bases between them. The length of the CDR3 is 14 residues. The germline V gene encodes CDR1 MNHEY and CDR2 SMNVEV (reference sequence). In nucleotides, the CDR3 is TGTGCCAGCAGTTCCCTATCCGGACTCTACGAGCAGTACTTC. It is translated as CASSSLSGLYEQYF.

V is TRBV11-3 and J is TRBJ2-1, with 12 bases identical to TRBD2. The CDR3 sequence is 18 residues long. From germline, CDR1 is SGHNT and CDR2 YENEEA. Trimming at V came to 1 base and at J to 1 base, leaving 5 bases not matched to a gene. As DNA, the CDR3 is TGTGCCAGCAGCTTAGGGCTAGCGGGAGGGAAGTCCTACAATGAGCAGTTCTTC. Amino acid sequence: CASSLGLAGGKSYNEQFF.

This chain connects TRBV6-5 to TRBJ2-7; TRBD2 matches 8 bases. This CDR3 region has 14 residues. Trimming took 6 bases from V and 5 from J; bases not matched to a gene: 9. Per germline, CDR1 MNHEY and CDR2 SVGAGI. The CDR3 bases are TGTGCCAGCAGCCGCAGCGGGAGAAGCCACGAGCAGTACTTC. This translates into CASSRSGRSHEQYF.

The chain combines TRBV27 with TRBJ2-1, with D possibly matching TRBD1 (6 bases). This CDR3 region has 14 residues. The germline CDR1 and CDR2 sequences are MNHEY and SMNVEV (reference sequence). The ends were cut back, 7 bases at V and 3 bases at J, with 13 bases in the middle. The CDR3 DNA reads TGTGCCAGCAAAGCCCTGGACAGCTACAATGAGCAGTTCTTC. As protein: CASKALDSYNEQFF.

The J gene is TRBJ2-7, the V gene TRBV14, with a weak D call TRBD1 (5 bases). The V gene lost 0 bases and the J gene lost 3 bases, with 12 bases spanning the gap. Germline loops: CDR1 SGHDN, CDR2 FVKESK. CDR3 length: 15 amino acids. The CDR3 sequence is CASSQDIRRGYEQYF. CDR3 nucleotides: TGTGCCAGCAGCCAAGATATTAGAAGGGGCTACGAGCAGTACTTC.

J is TRBJ1-1 and V is TRBV7-6, with 8 bases lining up with TRBD1. The CDR3 consists of 14 residues. Germline V gene data show CDR1 as SGHVS and CDR2 as FNYEAQ. V trimming: 2 bases; J trimming: 5 bases; junction bases outside the gene matches: 4. CDR3 in amino acids: CASSLPGQETEAFF. The CDR3 DNA is TGTGCCAGCAGCTTACCGGGACAGGAGACTGAAGCTTTCTTT.

The J gene is TRBJ2-7, the V gene TRBV4-3, with TRBD2 as a possible D gene (6 bases). CDR1 LGHNA and CDR2 YSLEER come from the germline V gene. This CDR3 has 15 amino acids. V shed 0 bases and J shed 3 bases, with 12 bases lying between them. This chain's CDR3 is CASSQDRGSGYEQYF. CDR3 DNA sequence: TGCGCCAGCAGCCAAGATCGGGGTAGCGGCTACGAGCAGTACTTC.